The 29 T cell receptor beta chains below come from one sample, sequenced in a study of OX40 agonist ivuxolimab in advanced cancers. This table comes from immunoSEQ multiplex PCR, and its TCRdb copy is limited to in-frame clones, with some not included. The sample holds roughly 96,000 clones, 84% seen once. The specimen was CD4+ or CD8+ T cells sorted from blood, collected in a trial of the OX40 agonist ivuxolimab. The receptors were sampled from an adult with an advanced solid tumor such as melanoma, head and neck, liver or kidney cancer.

V is TRBV11-2 and J is TRBJ2-7; 10 positions agree with TRBD2. This CDR3 is 14 amino acids long. With V trimmed by 6 bases and J by 6 bases, 8 bases remained unmatched. Germline V gene lookup returns CDR1 SGHAT and CDR2 FQNNGV. Here the CDR3 reads CASRRLAGEFEQYF. The CDR3 DNA sequence: TGTGCCAGCAGGCGGCTAGCGGGAGAATTCGAGCAGTACTTC.

This clone was seen many times. The chain has TRBV4-3 and TRBJ1-5, with D unclear. The germline V and J ends were trimmed by 0 bases and 7 bases, with 7 bases remaining between them. CDR1 is LGHNA, CDR2 YSLEER, per germline. There are 13 residues in the CDR3. CDR3 sequence: CASSQEIYQPQHF. The CDR3 DNA reads TGCGCCAGCAGCCAAGAAATTTACCAGCCCCAGCATTTT.

The chain employs TRBV7-2 and TRBJ2-7; TRBD1 aligns across 7 bases. Germline values: CDR1 SGHTA, CDR2 FQGNSA. The CDR3 is made up of 12 amino acids. The ends lost 5 bases at V and 7 bases at J; junction bases unmatched: 5. The CDR3 here is CASSINRGEQYF. The CDR3 DNA sequence: TGTGCCAGCAGCATCAACAGGGGTGAGCAGTACTTC.

The rearrangement links TRBV27 to TRBJ2-7; D is unclear. From germline, CDR1 is MNHEY and CDR2 SMNVEV (reference sequence). Trimming cost V 2 bases and J 4 bases, with 9 bases left between them. The CDR3 extends over 13 amino acids. The CDR3 spells CASSLRDWYEQYF. The CDR3 DNA follows: TGTGCCAGCAGTTTAAGGGATTGGTACGAGCAGTACTTC.

This chain joins TRBV18 and TRBJ2-7; 9 positions match TRBD1. Germline-derived CDR1 and CDR2 are KGHSH and LQKENI. V was pared by 3 bases and J by 4 bases, with 4 bases of the junction left unmatched. This CDR3 contains 14 residues. CDR3 sequence: CASSPVGQGYEQYF. Here the CDR3 DNA reads TGTGCCAGCTCACCTGTCGGACAGGGGTACGAGCAGTACTTC.

The rearrangement uses TRBV2 and TRBJ2-6; the D is unclear. V lost 6 bases, J lost 0 bases, and 12 bases lay in between. This CDR3 spans 16 amino acids. Germline V CDR1 and CDR2: SNHLY, FYNNEI. Here the CDR3 reads CASRNARSSGANVLTF. The CDR3 DNA follows: TGTGCCAGCAGGAATGCACGCAGCTCTGGGGCCAACGTCCTGACTTTC.

The chain employs TRBV19 and TRBJ1-2, with 10 positions matching TRBD1. Germline CDR1 LNHDA, CDR2 SQIVND (reference sequence). The CDR3 consists of 14 residues. V shed 7 bases, J shed 4 bases, and the junction held 6 bases outside the gene matches. For the CDR3, the DNA is TGTGCCAGTACCCCGACAGGGGGCGGCTATGGCTACACCTTC. This encodes CASTPTGGGYGYTF.

V is TRBV6-6 and J is TRBJ2-7, with TRBD1 identical over 7 bases. Trimming cost V 5 bases and J 0 bases; bases outside gene matches: 7. The germline V gene has CDR1 MNHNY and CDR2 SVGAGI (reference sequence). The CDR3 loop spans 15 amino acids. The CDR3 sequence: CASSTNRGVSYEQYF. The CDR3 DNA sequence: TGTGCCAGCAGTACAAACAGGGGCGTCTCCTACGAGCAGTACTTC.

This clone appeared a few times. The chain uses TRBV21-1 and TRBJ2-2. TRBV21-1 constitutes a pseudogene. CDR3 length equals 15 residues. The CDR3 spells CASLALGQKAGELFF. In nucleotides, the CDR3 is TGTGCCAGCTTGGCTTTAGGGCAAAAGGCCGGGGAGCTGTTTTTT.

The genes are TRBV11-1 and TRBJ2-2; D uncertain. Per the germline V gene, CDR1 is SGHAT and CDR2 is FQDESV (reference sequence). The CDR3 length is 13 residues. The V gene lost 4 bases and the J gene lost 5 bases, with 8 bases spanning the gap. CDR3 nucleotides: TGTGCCAGCAGCTCTCCTAGAACCGGGGAGCTGTTTTTT. It is translated as CASSSPRTGELFF.

This clone was picked up a small number of times. The chain has TRBV6-5 and TRBJ1-2, with D tentatively TRBD1 (6 bases). The CDR3 is 15 residues long. Germline-derived CDR1 and CDR2 are MNHEY and SVGAGI. V gave up 6 bases and J gave up 4 bases, with 18 bases separating them. For the CDR3, the DNA is TGTGCCAGCAGATCCGGGAGACAGGACGTCTATGGCTACACCTTC. Encoded protein: CASRSGRQDVYGYTF.

This clone was counted a few times. V is TRBV19 and J is TRBJ2-3; unclear D gene. CDR1 LNHDA and CDR2 SQIVND come from the germline V gene (reference sequence). The V end lost 6 bases, the J end lost 6 bases, and 7 bases lay between the germline ends. CDR3 size: 11 residues. This CDR3 reads CASSSRDTQYF. CDR3 DNA: TGTGCCAGTAGCTCCCGCGATACGCAGTATTTT.

The chain couples TRBV7-9 to TRBJ1-5; D is possibly TRBD1 (6 bases). Germline V gene data show CDR1 as SEHNR and CDR2 as FQNEAQ (reference sequence). V shed 3 bases and J shed 1 base, with 16 bases lying between them. The CDR3 spans 17 residues. The CDR3 reads CASSFDPTGLSNQPQHF. For the CDR3, the DNA is TGTGCCAGCAGCTTCGATCCTACAGGGTTAAGCAATCAGCCCCAGCATTTT.

The rearrangement uses TRBV12-2 and TRBJ1-4. TRBV12-2 counts as a pseudogene. The CDR3 contains 15 residues. The CDR3 DNA follows: TGTGCAAGTCGCCAAGAAGAGGGGACGGAGGAAAAACTGTTTTTT. Translation gives CASRQEEGTEEKLFF.

The V gene is TRBV2, the J gene TRBJ2-3; D may correspond to TRBD1 or TRBD2 (5 bases each). Germline V gives CDR1 SNHLY, CDR2 FYNNEI. The CDR3 consists of 15 residues. Trimming took off 7 bases at V and 0 bases at J, with 14 bases between the two ends. The CDR3 sequence is CASTPRETSTDTQYF. CDR3 in DNA: TGTGCCAGCACCCCCAGGGAGACTAGCACAGATACGCAGTATTTT.

This clone has a handful of counts. The chain has TRBV7-9 and TRBJ1-3; D is unclear. V was trimmed by 5 bases and J by 0 bases, leaving 14 bases between them. Germline lookup yields CDR1 SEHNR and CDR2 FQNEAQ (reference sequence). The CDR3 sequence is 16 residues long. CDR3 nucleotide sequence: TGTGCCAGCAGCCCCGCGGTATCGAGCTCTGGAAACACCATATATTTT. Encoded protein: CASSPAVSSSGNTIYF.

The chain has TRBV7-2 and TRBJ2-7; a possible D gene is TRBD2 (5 bases). The V end lost 1 base, the J end lost 3 bases, and 13 bases lay between the germline ends. Looked up from germline, CDR1 is SGHTA and CDR2 is FQGNSA. The CDR3 is made up of 15 amino acids. CDR3 residues: CASSLGASHYYEQYF. The CDR3 nucleotides read TGTGCCAGCAGCTTAGGCGCTAGCCATTACTACGAGCAGTACTTC.

This chain connects TRBV9 to TRBJ2-1; D is uncertain. The CDR3 is 16 amino acids. Per germline, CDR1 SGDLS and CDR2 YYNGEE. The V gene lost 4 bases and the J gene lost 2 bases, with 16 bases spanning the gap. This chain's CDR3 is CASSHRSAPAYNEQFF. DNA for the CDR3: TGTGCCAGCAGCCACCGGAGCGCCCCAGCCTACAATGAGCAGTTCTTC.

The CDR3 DNA follows: TGTGCCAGCAGCTTTCTCCCACCGGGACTAGGAAGGATCGAGCAGTACTTC. This gives the protein CASSFLPPGLGRIEQYF. The rearrangement links TRBV7-8 to TRBJ2-7, with 8 bases fitting TRBD2. The V segment lost 3 bases and the J segment 6 bases; nucleotides outside the gene matches: 16. Germline CDR1 is SGHVS and CDR2 is FQNEAQ. The CDR3 contains 17 residues.

This sequence joins TRBV2 and TRBJ2-3, with a possible D match to TRBD2 (7 bases). This CDR3 is 16 amino acids long. The V end lost 7 bases, the J end lost 4 bases, and 21 bases lay between the germline ends. Germline CDR1 is SNHLY and CDR2 is FYNNEI. The CDR3, as DNA: TGTGCCAGCACCCCCTCAGCGCGGGGGCGGGCAGATACGCAGTATTTT. It specifies CASTPSARGRADTQYF.

The J gene is TRBJ2-7, the V gene TRBV4-3; perhaps TRBD2 as D (7 bases). V was pared by 2 bases and J by 5 bases, with 16 bases between. Germline V CDR1 and CDR2: LGHNA, YSLEER. The CDR3 runs to 15 residues. Written as DNA, the CDR3 is TGCGCCAGCAGCCAATCCTGGGGCGGGGGCAACGAGCAGTACTTC. Encoded protein: CASSQSWGGGNEQYF.

V gene TRBV4-2 combines with J gene TRBJ2-2; 9 nucleotides line up with TRBD2. V shed 6 bases, J shed 4 bases, and the junction held 12 bases outside the gene matches. This CDR3 has 17 amino acids. The germline CDR1 and CDR2 sequences are LGHNA and YNFKEQ. In DNA form, the CDR3 reads TGTGCCAGCAGTCCAGGGTTGCGGGGGGGAGTCACCGGGGAGCTGTTTTTT. Its translation is CASSPGLRGGVTGELFF.

The chain links TRBV5-4 to TRBJ1-6; a possible D gene is TRBD1 (5 bases). V was pared by 4 bases and J by 7 bases, with 15 bases between. CDR1 SGHNT and CDR2 YYREEE come from the germline V gene (reference sequence). The CDR3 length is 15 residues. This chain's CDR3 is CASSPPGGENSPLHF. In DNA form, the CDR3 reads TGTGCCAGCAGCCCGCCGGGGGGTGAAAATTCACCCCTCCACTTT. The full variable domain, in which reference TRBV5-4 and TRBJ1-6 provide the parts outside the CDR3, is ETGVTQSPTHLIKTRGQQVTLRCSSQSGHNTVSWYQQALGQGPQFIFQYYREEENGRGNFPPRFSGLQFPNYSSELNVNALELDDSALYLCASSPPGGENSPLHFGNGTRLTVT.

The chain couples TRBV12-5 to TRBJ2-7; 7 nucleotides align to TRBD1. CDR3 size: 12 residues. Trimming cost V 5 bases and J 5 bases; bases outside gene matches: 3. Germline V lookup: CDR1 LGHNT, CDR2 FRNRAP. The CDR3 loop reads CASGPGQDEQYF. The CDR3 DNA follows: TGTGCTAGTGGTCCAGGACAGGACGAGCAGTACTTC.

The rearrangement uses TRBV4-3 and TRBJ1-2; no clear D. V lost 0 bases and J lost 8, with 13 bases in between. Germline V gene lookup returns CDR1 LGHNA and CDR2 YSLEER. The CDR3 contains 14 residues. The chain's CDR3 is CASSQESATGGYTF. The CDR3 bases are TGCGCCAGCAGCCAAGAGTCGGCCACGGGGGGCTACACCTTC.

This clone was recorded a few times. The rearrangement links TRBV29-1 to TRBJ1-2; D is possibly TRBD1 (6 bases). Trimming pared 0 bases from V and 8 bases from J, leaving 13 bases between. Germline V gene sequence: CDR1 SQVTM, CDR2 ANQGSEA. CDR3 length: 13 residues. The DNA of the CDR3 is TGCAGCGTTGAAGAATTAACAGGGCGAGGCTACACCTTC. Its protein product is CSVEELTGRGYTF.

This chain connects TRBV27 to TRBJ2-3; a possible D gene is TRBD1 (5 bases). The germline V gene has CDR1 MNHEY and CDR2 SMNVEV (reference sequence). V was shortened by 2 bases and J by 5 bases, with 14 bases between the two germline ends. CDR3 length: 15 residues. CDR3 in amino acids: CASSLGAAGLDTQYF. Here the CDR3 DNA reads TGTGCCAGCAGTTTAGGGGCGGCAGGTCTAGATACGCAGTATTTT.

The chain uses TRBV30 and TRBJ1-2; 7 bases match TRBD1. Germline V lookup: CDR1 GTSNPN, CDR2 SVGIG (reference sequence). The CDR3 has 16 amino acids. V lost 4 bases, J lost 8 bases, and 19 bases stayed unmatched. Here the CDR3 reads CAWTPVSGRGGGGYTF. CDR3 DNA sequence: TGTGCCTGGACCCCGGTATCAGGCAGGGGGGGAGGAGGCTACACCTTC.

The rearrangement joins TRBV7-2 to TRBJ1-2, with 7 nucleotides matching TRBD1. Germline V gene sequence: CDR1 SGHTA, CDR2 FQGNSA. The CDR3 spans 15 residues. J lost 0 bases, V lost 3 bases, and 4 bases had no gene match. CDR3 bases: TGTGCCAGCAGCTTCGACAGGGTCCCTAACTATGGCTACACCTTC. Its translation is CASSFDRVPNYGYTF. Combining the CDR3 with reference TRBV7-2 and TRBJ1-2 gives the whole variable domain GAGVSQSPSNKVTEKGKDVELRCDPISGHTALYWYRQSLGQGLEFLIYFQGNSAPDKSGLPSDRFSAERTGGSVSTLTIQRTQQEDSAVYLCASSFDRVPNYGYTFGSGTRLTVV.